This section outlines one T cell receptor beta chain sequence together with its context. This specimen belongs to a study of control samples from healthy donors and cancer patients. The table came from immunoSEQ multiplex PCR; TCRdb's copy has only in-frame clones and leaves some out. The data hold 50,000 to 75,000 clones, with 75% to 85% observed a single time. The TCR was taken from a middle-aged man in good health. Sequencing was performed on blood.

CDR3 sequence reads: CASSGQGPNTEAFF. CDR3 coding DNA: TGTGCCAGCAGCGGACAGGGGCCAAACACTGAAGCTTTCTTT. The chain recombines TRBV9 with TRBJ1-1; 8 nucleotides align to TRBD1. V dropped 3 bases and J dropped 2; count of bases not matched to a gene: 3. The germline V gene encodes CDR1 SGDLS and CDR2 YYNGEE. The CDR3 loop spans 14 amino acids.